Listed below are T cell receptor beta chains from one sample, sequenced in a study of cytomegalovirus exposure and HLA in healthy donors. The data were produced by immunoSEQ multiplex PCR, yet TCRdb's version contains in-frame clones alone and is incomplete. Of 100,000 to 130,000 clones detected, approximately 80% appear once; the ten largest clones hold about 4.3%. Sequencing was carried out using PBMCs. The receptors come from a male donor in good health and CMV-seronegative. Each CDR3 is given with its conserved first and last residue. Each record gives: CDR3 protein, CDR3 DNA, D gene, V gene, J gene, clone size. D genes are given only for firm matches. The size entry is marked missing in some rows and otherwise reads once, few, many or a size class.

CDR3: CASSVAGGPGDTQYF
DNA: TGTGCCAGCAGCGTAGCGGGAGGGCCCGGGGATACGCAGTATTTT
D: TRBD2
V: TRBV2
J: TRBJ2-3
size: NA

CDR3: CASGLGDSPNYGYTF
DNA: TGTGCTAGTGGTTTGGGGGACAGTCCTAACTATGGCTACACCTTC
D: TRBD1
V: TRBV12-5
J: TRBJ1-2
size: NA

CDR3: CASSQGGSGSPSYEQYF
DNA: TGTGCCAGCAGCCAAGGGGGTAGCGGGAGTCCGTCCTACGAGCAGTACTTC
D: TRBD2
V: TRBV4-2
J: TRBJ2-7
size: NA

CDR3: CASSLKEGPYGYTF
DNA: TGTGCCAGTAGTCTAAAGGAGGGGCCCTATGGCTACACCTTC
D: NA
V: TRBV19
J: TRBJ1-2
size: NA

CDR3: CASGLSREQYF
DNA: TGTGCCAGCGGATTGTCGAGGGAGCAGTACTTC
D: NA
V: TRBV6-6
J: TRBJ2-7
size: NA

CDR3: CASSPGLAGGTGELFF
DNA: TGTGCCAGCAGCCCCGGACTAGCGGGAGGCACCGGGGAGCTGTTTTTT
D: TRBD2
V: TRBV6-6
J: TRBJ2-2
size: NA

CDR3: CASSLGTSGYNEQFF
DNA: TGTGCCAGCAGCTTAGGGACTAGCGGTTACAATGAGCAGTTCTTC
D: TRBD2
V: TRBV7-8
J: TRBJ2-1
size: NA

CDR3: CASFGSIGRARYGYTF
DNA: TGTGCCAGCTTCGGGTCCATTGGCAGGGCCCGGTATGGCTACACCTTC
D: NA
V: TRBV27
J: TRBJ1-2
size: NA

CDR3: CASSLSSGGTDTQYF
DNA: TGTGCCAGCAGCTTAAGTTCAGGGGGAACAGATACGCAGTATTTT
D: TRBD1
V: TRBV7-9
J: TRBJ2-3
size: NA

CDR3: CASSLSPTSGSNEQYF
DNA: TGTGCCAGCAGCTTGTCCCCTACTAGCGGGAGCAACGAGCAGTACTTC
D: TRBD2
V: TRBV5-4
J: TRBJ2-7
size: NA

CDR3: CASSAQLTYGYTF
DNA: TGTGCCAGCAGCGCTCAACTTACCTATGGCTACACCTTC
D: NA
V: TRBV5-6
J: TRBJ1-2
size: NA

CDR3: CASSDGISSGANVLTF
DNA: TGCGCCAGCAGTGATGGCATCAGCTCTGGGGCCAACGTCCTGACTTTC
D: NA
V: TRBV10-2
J: TRBJ2-6
size: few

CDR3: CASSFFLGDTSSYEQYF
DNA: TGTGCCAGCAGTTTTTTCCTCGGGGATACGAGCTCCTACGAGCAGTACTTC
D: NA
V: TRBV28
J: TRBJ2-7
size: few

CDR3: CASSPLAGVRYNEQFF
DNA: TGTGCCAGCAGCCCCCTAGCGGGAGTAAGGTACAATGAGCAGTTCTTC
D: TRBD2
V: TRBV7-9
J: TRBJ2-1
size: NA

CDR3: CASSPLAGSTDTQYF
DNA: TGTGCCAGCTCACCTTTAGCGGGGAGCACAGATACGCAGTATTTT
D: TRBD2
V: TRBV18
J: TRBJ2-3
size: once

CDR3: CASSLGASSRGTDTQYF
DNA: TGTGCCAGCAGCTTAGGCGCGTCCTCGCGGGGCACAGATACGCAGTATTTT
D: NA
V: TRBV7-6
J: TRBJ2-3
size: NA

CDR3: CASSQGTGTGGYEQYF
DNA: TGCGCCAGCAGCCAAGGCACCGGGACAGGGGGCTACGAGCAGTACTTC
D: TRBD1
V: TRBV4-1
J: TRBJ2-7
size: NA

CDR3: CASSLGAVSYNEQFF
DNA: TGTGCCAGCAGCTTAGGAGCGGTCTCCTACAATGAGCAGTTCTTC
D: NA
V: TRBV11-2
J: TRBJ2-1
size: once

CDR3: CASSPTKGAGGLDTQYF
DNA: TGTGCCAGCAGTCCCACTAAGGGAGCGGGAGGGTTAGATACGCAGTATTTT
D: TRBD2
V: TRBV28
J: TRBJ2-3
size: NA

CDR3: CASSDWSSGAPGTDTQYF
DNA: TGTGCCAGCAGTGATTGGTCTAGCGGGGCCCCGGGCACAGATACGCAGTATTTT
D: TRBD2
V: TRBV6-1
J: TRBJ2-3
size: NA

CDR3: CASSGQGRVSGANVLTF
DNA: TGTGCCAGCAGCGGACAGGGACGGGTCTCTGGGGCCAACGTCCTGACTTTC
D: TRBD1
V: TRBV5-4
J: TRBJ2-6
size: NA

CDR3: CASMWTGKYTGELFF
DNA: TGTGCCAGTATGTGGACAGGAAAGTACACCGGGGAGCTGTTTTTT
D: TRBD1
V: TRBV19
J: TRBJ2-2
size: NA

CDR3: CASSLAGLGDQETQYF
DNA: TGCGCCAGCAGCTTGGCCGGACTAGGAGACCAAGAGACCCAGTACTTC
D: TRBD2
V: TRBV5-1
J: TRBJ2-5
size: NA

CDR3: CASSLAGDQFF
DNA: TGTGCCAGCAGTTTAGCGGGAGATCAGTTCTTC
D: TRBD2
V: TRBV6-6
J: TRBJ2-1
size: NA

CDR3: CASSLVSGSYEQYF
DNA: TGCGCCAGCAGCTTGGTTTCTGGCAGCTACGAGCAGTACTTC
D: NA
V: TRBV5-1
J: TRBJ2-7
size: once

CDR3: CASSQEGDTSTDTQYF
DNA: TGTGCCAGCAGCCAAGAGGGAGACACTAGCACAGATACGCAGTATTTT
D: NA
V: TRBV4-2
J: TRBJ2-3
size: NA

CDR3: CASSRDGGTEAFF
DNA: TGTGCCAGCAGCCGCGACGGGGGCACTGAAGCTTTCTTT
D: NA
V: TRBV11-3
J: TRBJ1-1
size: NA

CDR3: CASSVQLAGSTGELFF
DNA: TGTGCCAGCAGCGTACAGTTAGCGGGTTCCACCGGGGAGCTGTTTTTT
D: TRBD2
V: TRBV9
J: TRBJ2-2
size: NA

CDR3: CASRLHQDRTSSYNEQFF
DNA: TGTGCAAGTCGCCTCCACCAAGACAGGACCAGCTCCTACAATGAGCAGTTCTTC
D: NA
V: TRBV12-2
J: TRBJ2-1
size: NA

CDR3: CASSFGIAGVEQFF
DNA: TGTGCCAGCAGCTTTGGGATAGCGGGAGTTGAGCAGTTCTTC
D: TRBD2
V: TRBV5-6
J: TRBJ2-1
size: NA

CDR3: CASSSGQGNTGELFF
DNA: TGCGCCAGCAGCTCCGGACAGGGGAACACCGGGGAGCTGTTTTTT
D: TRBD1
V: TRBV5-1
J: TRBJ2-2
size: NA

CDR3: CASSWRAASGTDTQYF
DNA: TGTGCCAGCAGCTGGAGGGCAGCCTCTGGCACAGATACGCAGTATTTT
D: NA
V: TRBV7-6
J: TRBJ2-3
size: NA

CDR3: CASSLWAGSSYEQYF
DNA: TGTGCCAGCAGTTTATGGGCAGGGTCGTCCTACGAGCAGTACTTC
D: NA
V: TRBV27
J: TRBJ2-7
size: NA